This TCR beta chain stems from a study of cytomegalovirus exposure and HLA in healthy donors. Study results and limitations: A reported reduction in N-insertions relative to the approximately 670-donor mean was seen in an Asian-associated ancestry cluster in a later analysis.

The CDR3 consists of 15 residues. Trimming at V came to 3 bases and at J to 7 bases, leaving 8 bases not matched to a gene. Germline CDR1 is MGHRA and CDR2 is YSYEKL. In the case of this clone: As yet, its antigen is unknown.

60 Vbeta and 13 Jbeta primers were used in PCR. The data were produced by immunoSEQ multiplex PCR, yet TCRdb's version contains in-frame clones alone and is incomplete. The sample has over 150,000 clones, over 70% seen once. The sequence was collected from a woman younger than 45 in good health and CMV-seropositive. Source material: PBMCs. V usage is TRBV4-1 and J usage is TRBJ2-1; 8 bases map to TRBD2. CDR3 amino acids: CASSHPGTRGNEQFF. As DNA, the CDR3 is TGCGCCAGCAGCCATCCCGGGACTAGGGGGAATGAGCAGTTCTTC.